A single sample is the source of the 27 T cell receptor beta chains below, sequenced in a study of blood T cells in healthy people across ages. It was with a sample-barcoded 5' primer and a J-beta primer mix that a second PCR of roughly 7 to 12 cycles was run. MiXCR was run by TCRdb on the 5' RACE reads, yielding one entry per CDR3 protein. This sample has 780,000 or so distinct CDR3 sequences, with 40% to 65% found just once. The sequenced material came from blood. All receptors come from a man older than 75 in good health.

The chain employs TRBV20-1 and TRBJ1-2, with D hard to call. CDR3 size: 14 residues. Germline values: CDR1 DFQATT, CDR2 SNEGSKA (reference sequence). The germline V and J ends were trimmed by 3 bases and 5 bases, with 16 bases remaining between them. CDR3 DNA: TGCAGTGCTAGGGTCGGCGCAGGCCTTTATGGCTACACCTTC. This translates into CSARVGAGLYGYTF.

This clonotype was picked up a small number of times. CDR3 DNA sequence: TGCGCCAGCAGCCCGGGTCTCCGAGGGAGAGAAAAACTGTTTTTT. The encoded protein is CASSPGLRGREKLFF. V and J are TRBV5-1 and TRBJ1-4, with unresolved D. The length of the CDR3 is 15 residues. Trimming pared 4 bases from V and 8 bases from J, leaving 18 bases between. Looked up from germline, CDR1 is SGHRS and CDR2 is YFSETQ.

This clonotype was seen a few times. The gene calls are TRBV29-1 and TRBJ2-5; TRBD1 is a possible D gene (6 bases). The CDR3 sequence is 13 residues long. Per germline, CDR1 SQVTM and CDR2 ANQGSEA. The V gene lost 7 bases and the J gene lost 5 bases, with 17 bases spanning the gap. As DNA, the CDR3 is TGCAGCGCCTACAGGGTTTTGGGCGAGACCCAGTACTTC. Translation gives CSAYRVLGETQYF.

This clonotype has just a few counts. This chain uses TRBV10-1 with TRBJ2-5, with unresolved D. Trimming shortened V by 0 bases and J by 11 bases, and 13 bases separated the two germline ends. Germline V gene sequence: CDR1 WNHNN, CDR2 SYGVQD (reference sequence). The CDR3 is 13 amino acids. Here the CDR3 reads CASSESTLRTQYF. CDR3 DNA sequence: TGCGCCAGCAGTGAGTCGACTCTACGCACGCAGTACTTC.

This chain links TRBV29-1 with TRBJ2-1; possibly TRBD2 for D (6 bases). V was shortened by 1 base and J by 0 bases, with 19 bases between the two germline ends. CDR3 length: 18 residues. CDR1 is SQVTM and CDR2 is ANQGSEA in the germline V gene. CDR3 region: CSVEGDGGLSSSYNEQFF. The CDR3 DNA sequence: TGCAGCGTTGAAGGAGATGGGGGGTTGTCTAGCTCCTACAATGAGCAGTTCTTC.

The chain is built from TRBV5-1 and TRBJ2-1; the D gene is possibly TRBD1 (5 bases). This CDR3 contains 11 residues. Germline CDR1 and CDR2: SGHRS and YFSETQ. Deletions cut 5 bases from V and 10 bases from J, with 10 bases between. The DNA for the CDR3 is TGCGCCAGCAGTAAGACAGTCGAGCAGTTCTTC. Its translation is CASSKTVEQFF.

V is TRBV3-1 and J is TRBJ2-5; D is unclear. CDR3 length equals 14 residues. Germline V CDR1 and CDR2: LGHDT, YNNKEL (reference sequence). The germline V and J ends were trimmed by 0 bases and 4 bases, with 9 bases remaining between them. The DNA of the CDR3 is TGTGCCAGCAGCCAAGATCCGGGCAGAGAGACCCAGTACTTC. Translated: CASSQDPGRETQYF.

The chain joins TRBV10-3 to TRBJ2-5; a weak D match, TRBD1 (6 bases). The CDR3 sequence is 12 residues long. The germline V and J ends were trimmed by 2 bases and 11 bases, with 12 bases remaining between them. CDR1 is ENHRY and CDR2 is SYGVKD in the germline V gene. CDR3 in DNA: TGTGCCATCAGTGAGGGACAGCCGGAGCAGTACTTC. Amino acids: CAISEGQPEQYF.

V is TRBV29-1 and J is TRBJ1-1, with a weak D call TRBD1 (6 bases). Deletions cut 6 bases from V and 6 bases from J, with 20 bases between. There are 14 residues in the CDR3. In germline, CDR1 is SQVTM, CDR2 ANQGSEA. The CDR3 spells CSVPGGLPNPEAFF. CDR3 in DNA: TGCAGCGTGCCCGGGGGGCTGCCTAACCCTGAAGCTTTCTTT.

Concerning this clonotype itself: The junction shows a germline mismatch at one end, possibly a read error. The chain couples TRBV7-7 to TRBJ2-3; 14 bases line up with TRBD2. This CDR3 spans 16 amino acids. CDR1 and CDR2 from the germline V gene are SSHAT and FNYEAQ (reference sequence). CDR3 bases: TGTGCTAGCAGCATGGGACTAGCGGGAGGCACAGATACGCAGTATTTT. As protein: CASSMGLAGGTDTQYF.

This chain connects TRBV12-3 or TRBV12-4 to TRBJ2-5; D gene uncertain. The J call is in doubt because the DNA end fits TRBJ2-7 better. This CDR3 is 14 amino acids long. The CDR3 loop is CASRNRAPRNEQYF. CDR3 coding DNA: TGTGCCAGCAGAAACCGGGCCCCAAGAAACGAGCAGTACTTC.

The chain couples TRBV20-1 to TRBJ2-3, with D tentatively TRBD1 (6 bases). The CDR3 contains 15 residues. Germline V gene sequence: CDR1 DFQATT, CDR2 SNEGSKA (reference sequence). Trimming left V 3 bases short and J 2 bases short, with 15 bases between. The CDR3 reads CSARGALGATDTQYF. CDR3 nucleotides: TGCAGTGCTAGGGGGGCCTTAGGGGCCACAGATACGCAGTATTTT.

This clonotype appeared many times. The chain couples TRBV29-1 to TRBJ2-2, with 9 bases matching TRBD2. The germline V gene encodes CDR1 SQVTM and CDR2 ANQGSEA. This CDR3 spans 17 amino acids. Germline trimming cut 1 base from V and 2 bases from J; bases unmatched to any gene: 8. The CDR3 sequence is CSVEGSRAGGNTGELFF. Written as DNA, the CDR3 is TGCAGCGTTGAAGGGTCTCGAGCGGGAGGTAACACCGGGGAGCTGTTTTTT.

This clonotype was seen only a few times. V and J are TRBV27 and TRBJ2-7; TRBD1 matches at 7 bases. Germline-derived CDR1 and CDR2 are MNHEY and SMNVEV (reference sequence). V gave up 7 bases and J gave up 7 bases; unmatched junction bases: 13. This CDR3 region has 14 residues. This CDR3 is CASTPGQKYNEQYF. CDR3 nucleotide sequence: TGTGCCAGCACCCCGGGACAGAAATACAATGAGCAGTACTTC.

The rearrangement joins TRBV2 to TRBJ2-7; a weak D match, TRBD2 (6 bases). From germline, CDR1 is SNHLY and CDR2 FYNNEI. Trimming cost V 5 bases and J 7 bases, with 15 bases left between them. The CDR3 extends over 13 amino acids. CDR3 region: CASSRGDLGEQYF. The DNA of the CDR3 is TGTGCCAGCAGTCGCGGGGATTTGGGGGAGCAGTACTTC.

J is TRBJ1-5 and V is TRBV2; D unresolved. CDR1 is SNHLY and CDR2 is FYNNEI in the germline V gene. CDR3 length: 13 residues. V was cut by 8 bases and J by 3 bases, with 11 bases left in between. This CDR3 is CASHQGLNQPQHF. CDR3 nucleotide sequence: TGTGCCAGCCATCAAGGGCTCAATCAGCCCCAGCATTTT.

V gene TRBV6-2 or TRBV6-3 combines with J gene TRBJ2-2; no reliable D call. The CDR3 has 12 amino acids. V was cut by 5 bases and J by 10 bases, with 11 bases left in between. Germline V lookup: CDR1 MNHEY, CDR2 SVGEGT. CDR3 protein: CASSLGSEELFF. The CDR3 nucleotides read TGTGCCAGCAGTCTCGGTAGTGAGGAGCTGTTTTTT.

This clonotype was counted only a few times. The genes are TRBV6-1 and TRBJ2-3; 13 nucleotides match TRBD2. Germline V gene sequence: CDR1 MNHNS, CDR2 SASEGT. The CDR3 consists of 17 residues. V trimming: 5 bases; J trimming: 1 base; junction bases outside the gene matches: 6. The CDR3 loop is CASSPGLAGAGTDTQYF. Written as DNA, the CDR3 is TGTGCCAGCAGTCCAGGACTAGCGGGAGCGGGCACAGATACGCAGTATTTT.

The CDR3 DNA is TGCAGTGCTAGAGAAATGGACAGGGGATGGTCCGGGGAGCTGTTTTTT. Its translation is CSAREMDRGWSGELFF. This chain uses TRBV20-1 with TRBJ2-2; 9 bases match TRBD1. The J segment lost 6 bases and the V segment lost 0 bases, leaving 8 bases of the junction unmatched. The CDR3 is made up of 16 amino acids. Looked up from germline, CDR1 is DFQATT and CDR2 is SNEGSKA (reference sequence).

The V and J genes are TRBV11-2 and TRBJ2-1; the match to TRBD2 covers 12 bases. Trimming cost V 4 bases and J 13 bases; bases outside gene matches: 8. This CDR3 has 14 amino acids. CDR1 is SGHAT and CDR2 is FQNNGV in the germline V gene. CDR3 in DNA: TGTGCCAGCAGCTCACTAGCGGGGGGTGAGACCCAGTTCTTC. The encoded protein is CASSSLAGGETQFF.

The chain uses TRBV19 and TRBJ2-5, with a tentative D call TRBD2 (5 bases). Trimming removed 5 bases at V and 4 bases at J, with 14 bases between. The CDR3 runs 14 residues. Germline loops: CDR1 LNHDA, CDR2 SQIVND (reference sequence). Here the CDR3 reads CASSPDHSGETQYF. The CDR3 nucleotides read TGTGCCAGTAGTCCGGACCACAGCGGAGAGACCCAGTACTTC.

This chain joins TRBV11-3 and TRBJ2-7; D remains unclear. Germline CDR1 and CDR2: SGHNT and YENEEA. V lost 0 bases, J lost 1 base, and 7 bases lay in between. The CDR3 sequence is 14 residues long. This chain's CDR3 is CASSLDSVSYEQYF. CDR3 in DNA: TGTGCCAGCAGCTTAGATTCGGTATCCTACGAGCAGTACTTC.

The chain joins TRBV6-2 or TRBV6-3 to TRBJ1-2, with D hard to call. CDR3 length: 16 amino acids. Germline assignment: CDR1 MNHEY and CDR2 SVGEGT. Trimming shortened V by 10 bases and J by 1 base, and 22 bases separated the two germline ends. The CDR3 region is CAIRPYGVGDNYGYTF. The CDR3 DNA follows: TGTGCCATCCGACCCTATGGGGTTGGGGATAACTATGGCTACACCTTC.

The chain has TRBV2 and TRBJ1-1; D not resolved. CDR1 and CDR2 (germline): SNHLY, FYNNEI. The V and J ends lost 7 bases and 3 bases respectively, with 12 bases between them. The CDR3 extends over 13 amino acids. The CDR3 region is CASKLRRDTEAFF. CDR3 bases: TGTGCCAGCAAGTTACGGCGGGACACTGAAGCTTTCTTT.

This clonotype appeared many times. The J gene is TRBJ2-5, the V gene TRBV5-6; no definite D call. CDR1 and CDR2 from the germline V gene are SGHDT and YYEEEE. V was shortened by 3 bases and J by 4 bases, with 13 bases between the two germline ends. This CDR3 contains 14 residues. The CDR3 is CASSSDAGGETQYF. CDR3 sequence (DNA): TGTGCCAGCAGCTCCGATGCAGGCGGAGAGACCCAGTACTTC.

The chain carries TRBV12-3 or TRBV12-4 and TRBJ2-5, with TRBD2 matching over 11 bases. V shed 6 bases, J shed 3 bases, and the junction held 9 bases outside the gene matches. The CDR3 runs to 16 residues. The CDR3 loop reads CASSRGPGLAEETQYF. The CDR3 bases are TGTGCCAGCAGCCGAGGACCGGGACTAGCGGAAGAGACCCAGTACTTC.

V and J are TRBV20-1 and TRBJ1-2, with a weak D call TRBD1 (5 bases). The CDR3 sequence is 13 residues long. Trimming took 6 bases from V and 10 from J, leaving 21 bases between them. Germline CDR1 DFQATT, CDR2 SNEGSKA (reference sequence). The CDR3 nucleotides are TGCAGTGCGCCCCCTTGGGGGGAGGGTGACTACACCTTC. Translating gives CSAPPWGEGDYTF.